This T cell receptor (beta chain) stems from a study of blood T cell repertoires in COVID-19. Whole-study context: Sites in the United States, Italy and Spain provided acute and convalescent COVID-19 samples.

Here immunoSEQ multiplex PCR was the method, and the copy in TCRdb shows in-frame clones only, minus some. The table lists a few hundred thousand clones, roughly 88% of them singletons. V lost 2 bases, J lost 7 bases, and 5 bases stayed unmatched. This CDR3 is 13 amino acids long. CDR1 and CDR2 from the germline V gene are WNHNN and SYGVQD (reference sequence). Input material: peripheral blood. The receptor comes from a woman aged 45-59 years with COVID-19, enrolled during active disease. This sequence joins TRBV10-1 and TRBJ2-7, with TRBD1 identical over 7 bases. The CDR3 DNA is TGCGCCAGCAGTGAGGACAGGGATTCTGAGCAGTACTTC. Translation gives CASSEDRDSEQYF.